This T cell receptor (beta chain) comes out of a study of CD8 T cells in Susac syndrome. From germline, CDR1 is LGHDT and CDR2 YNNKEL (reference sequence). The CDR3 is 15 amino acids. V gave up 4 bases and J gave up 8 bases, with 15 bases separating them. The authors reverse transcribed roughly 0.5 to 1 ug RNA with random hexamers. Amplification of TCR beta CDR3 used immunoSEQ multiplex PCR across 54 Vbeta and 13 Jbeta. TCRdb independently ran MiXCR on the immunoSEQ multiplex PCR reads; one entry per CDR3 protein. In the table there are a few hundred thousand distinct CDR3 sequences, around 95% of which are singletons.

The sample consisted of CD4+ T cells from PBMCs. This receptor was identified in a human donor with multiple sclerosis. V is TRBV3-1 and J is TRBJ1-6; no clear D gene. The CDR3 DNA is TGTGCCAGCAGCCGTAGTCGAGGTGGGGATTCACCCCTCCACTTT. The encoded protein is CASSRSRGGDSPLHF.